This TCR beta chain was sequenced during a study of cytomegalovirus exposure and HLA in healthy donors. Primers: 60 Vbeta forward and 13 Jbeta reverse. Repertoires were generated with immunoSEQ multiplex PCR, while TCRdb's copy carries only in-frame clones and drops some. The data show around 170,000 clones, roughly 80% seen once. V shed 2 bases, J shed 2 bases, and the junction held 4 bases outside the gene matches. The length of the CDR3 is 16 residues. Germline CDR1 reads LNHNV; CDR2 reads YYDKDF (reference sequence). Whole-study results and caveats: Three chains linked to CMV were shown in vitro to be specific for CMV antigens. TCR beta chain V- and J-gene trimming was linked, in a later analysis, to a missense variant in DCLRE1C. An analysis that was carried out later associated 16,951 TCR beta sequences with HLA alleles at 0.05 false discovery rate.

About this clone itself: Its specificity is not known.

The V and J genes are TRBV15 and TRBJ2-5; 11 bases match TRBD2. The sequence derives from a man aged 35 to 55 in good health and CMV-seropositive. What was sequenced was PBMCs. CDR3 region: CATSRRLAGPQETQYF. CDR3 coding DNA: TGTGCCACCAGCAGAAGACTAGCGGGACCTCAAGAGACCCAGTACTTC.